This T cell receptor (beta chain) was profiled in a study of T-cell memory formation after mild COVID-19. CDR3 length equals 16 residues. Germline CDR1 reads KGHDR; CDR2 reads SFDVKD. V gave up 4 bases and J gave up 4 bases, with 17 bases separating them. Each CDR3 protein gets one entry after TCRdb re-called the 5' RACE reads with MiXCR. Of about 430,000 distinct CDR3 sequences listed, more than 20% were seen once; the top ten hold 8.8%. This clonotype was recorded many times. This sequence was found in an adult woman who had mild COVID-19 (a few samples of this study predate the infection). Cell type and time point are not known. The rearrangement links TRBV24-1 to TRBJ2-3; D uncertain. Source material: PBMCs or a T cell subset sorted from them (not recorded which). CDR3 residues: CATSDPGPANSDTQYF. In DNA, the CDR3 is TGTGCCACCAGTGACCCCGGGCCCGCAAACTCAGATACGCAGTATTTT.